Shown below are 9 T cell receptor beta chains from a single sample sequenced in a study of shared clonotypes between healthy human individuals. Profiling relied on immunoSEQ multiplex PCR, and the TCRdb table lists in-frame clones only, not all of them. Among 2 million to 2.5 million clones listed, approximately 96% were seen once. Input material: naive CD4+ T cells sorted from blood. Noted subset: CD45RA+ positively selected. These receptors came from a young man in good health.

The chain is built from TRBV5-1 and TRBJ2-7; 8 bases match TRBD1. Trimming cost V 4 bases and J 4 bases; bases outside gene matches: 10. Germline-derived CDR1 and CDR2 are SGHRS and YFSETQ. The CDR3 has 15 amino acids. CDR3 sequence (DNA): TGCGCCAGCAGCCGAGACACAGGGGGAGGATACGAGCAGTACTTC. Translated: CASSRDTGGGYEQYF.

This chain joins TRBV19 and TRBJ2-7; 9 nucleotides line up with TRBD1. CDR1 is LNHDA, CDR2 SQIVND, per germline (reference sequence). V lost 2 bases and J lost 2; bases outside the gene matches: 10. The CDR3 is made up of 17 amino acids. The CDR3 loop is CASSIRGQGVFPYEQYF. The CDR3 nucleotides read TGTGCCAGTAGTATAAGGGGACAGGGAGTTTTTCCCTACGAGCAGTACTTC.

The rearrangement uses TRBV10-3 and TRBJ2-1; 11 bases map to TRBD2. V dropped 6 bases and J dropped 7; count of bases not matched to a gene: 14. The CDR3 covers 17 residues. Germline V gene lookup returns CDR1 ENHRY and CDR2 SYGVKD. The CDR3 region has the DNA TGTGCCATCAGGCTAGCGGGGGGTTCAGGGGTGTCTAATGAGCAGTTCTTC. Translating it yields CAIRLAGGSGVSNEQFF.

This chain connects TRBV21-1 to TRBJ2-7; TRBD1 was called by the table and not checked on the DNA. TRBV21-1 is a recognized pseudogene. The CDR3 spans 17 residues. CDR3 in DNA: TGTGCCAGCAAGCGGCCGCCCGACGACAGGGATCCAAACGAGCAGTACTTC. It translates to CASKRPPDDRDPNEQYF.

The rearrangement links TRBV4-1 to TRBJ2-7; D is ambiguous. V shed 1 base and J shed 1 base, with 14 bases lying between them. Looked up from germline, CDR1 is MGHRA and CDR2 is YSYEKL. This CDR3 has 16 residues. CDR3 nucleotide sequence: TGCGCCAGCAGCCAAGTACCGGCAGTGAGGTCCTACGAGCAGTACTTC. It codes for CASSQVPAVRSYEQYF.

The rearrangement joins TRBV5-6 to TRBJ2-3; 7 nucleotides line up with TRBD2. Germline values: CDR1 SGHDT, CDR2 YYEEEE. V gave up 3 bases and J gave up 2 bases; unmatched junction bases: 9. The CDR3 runs to 16 residues. In DNA form, the CDR3 reads TGTGCCAGCAGCTCCCGGACTAGGGGAACCACAGATACGCAGTATTTT. Residues: CASSSRTRGTTDTQYF. The full variable domain, completed using reference TRBV5-6 and TRBJ2-3, is DAGVTQSPTHLIKTRGQQVTLRCSPKSGHDTVSWYQQALGQGPQFIFQYYEEEERQRGNFPDRFSGHQFPNYSSELNVNALLLGDSALYLCASSSRTRGTTDTQYFGPGTRLTVL.

The V call is TRBV5-1, the J call TRBJ2-7; D perhaps matches TRBD1 (5 bases). Germline CDR1 reads SGHRS; CDR2 reads YFSETQ. V was clipped by 4 bases and J by 2 bases, with 10 bases between them. The CDR3 is 13 residues long. The DNA for the CDR3 is TGCGCCAGCAGCCCGACAGTTACCTACGAGCAGTACTTC. Its protein is CASSPTVTYEQYF.

The J gene is TRBJ1-5, the V gene TRBV7-9; possibly TRBD1 for D (6 bases). CDR1 is SEHNR and CDR2 is FQNEAQ in the germline V gene (reference sequence). The CDR3 loop spans 15 amino acids. Trimming stripped 3 bases from V and 2 bases from J, with 11 bases between. The CDR3 spells CASSFGGLGNQPQHF. The CDR3 DNA is TGTGCCAGCAGCTTTGGGGGGCTCGGCAATCAGCCCCAGCATTTT.

Worth noting for this clone: The same CDR3 arises from other DNA sequences in this sample as well. The chain carries TRBV6-1 and TRBJ1-2; D ambiguous. V lost 1 base, J lost 4 bases, and 4 bases lay in between. CDR3 length: 12 amino acids. Germline CDR1 and CDR2: MNHNS and SASEGT. The CDR3 bases are TGTGCCAGCAGTGAAGGCGGCTATGGCTACACCTTC. This translates into CASSEGGYGYTF.